This T cell receptor (beta chain) came from a study of shared clonotypes between healthy human individuals (dated by TCRdb to between 2020 and 2021). For context, the study as a whole: The cohort comprised a couple of women and a few men aged 18 to 49 years. Per donor, three plates each were used for CD4 naive and CD4 memory, two for CD8 naive, and one for CD8 memory. To estimate repertoire size and how much clonotypes are shared between individuals, the study performed deep sequencing of blood TCR repertoires from 4 to 6 healthy adults. To increase sequencing depth and limit assay-specific biases, TCR repertoire library preparation and sequencing were carried out by different laboratories using diverse techniques. Per donor, leukapheresis produced somewhere between about 0.8 and 9 billion PBMCs.

Using the deep immunoSEQ assay, multiplex PCR amplified TCR CDR3 regions from genomic DNA. Extracted genomic DNA from each cell subset was spread evenly across all wells of several immunoSEQ 96-well plates, with each plate serving as a replicate. Each replicate PCR for sorted subsets received about 220 ng genomic DNA, equal to roughly 29,000 T cell genomes. The purified libraries were quantified using a Qubit 3.0 fluorometer, sized with a Bioanalyzer 2100, and then quantified again using the KAPA Library Quantification kit. A separate single-read 150-cycle Illumina NextSeq 550 flow cell was used to sequence each immunoSEQ 96-well plate. The authors' analysis ran thus. The immunoSEQ output contained only junctional sequences without quality scores, so filtering could not match that applied to full-length reads. To assign V/J genes and CDR3, sequences were annotated against IMGT germline references using PyIR, a Python wrapper for IgBLAST v1.9. Reads with weak V/J assignments (E-value above 1e-6), missing CDR3, stop codons, out-of-frame junctions, or ambiguous translated residues were removed. V3J clonotypes were defined by identical inferred V gene, J gene, and CDR3 amino acid sequence. Percentage overlap between repertoires was computed as shared unique clonotypes divided by the size of the smaller repertoire. Richness of each repertoire was evaluated using RTK rarefaction, the Chao1 estimator, and Recon v2.1 estimates of unobserved clonotypes. Generation probabilities for all TCRbeta clonotypes obtained by the gDNA method from a handful of donors were computed using OLGA. Here the immuneACCESS table is served through TCRdb, limited to in-frame sequences with V and J called. Missing clones are a known gap in these copies; in checked studies unresolved V genes cover under half, and the rest lacks a known reason. That table furnishes V, J and clone size, whereas the DNA furnished D and trimming. Across this sample there are some 1,600,000 clones, with 98% seen only once. The ten most abundant clones make up approximately 0.45% of the sample.

The research as a whole found: Incomplete sequencing was indicated by rarefaction of sorted-subset datasets, despite the large sequencing depth. Only blood was sampled, and tissue TCR repertoires likely differ from those in blood. Compared with non-shared clonotypes, the clonotypes found in all four sorted-subset donors had higher generation probabilities. The small number of donors limited the genetic and exposure-history diversity represented. Sharing across a few donors was observed for 4.5% to 6.5% of naive CD4, around 3.5% of naive CD8, over 2% of memory CD4, and about 0.38% of memory CD8 clonotypes. Based on pairwise subsampling, the degree of clonotype sharing among donors was expected to be affected by sequencing depth. Larger estimated clonotype richness was generally found for naive subsets than for memory subsets.

Healthy HIV-negative adults with no recently reported acute infections or vaccinations were included as donors. All donors were Caucasian adults living in Nashville, Tennessee, USA. CD4+ T cells were enriched by magnetic negative selection; naive cells were then positively selected on CD45RA, and the negative fraction formed the memory subset. Blood was collected by leukapheresis, and PBMCs were isolated by Ficoll-Histopaque density gradient centrifugation and then cryopreserved in liquid nitrogen vapor phase. Purity and quantity of every magnetically sorted T cell population were checked by analytical flow cytometry. Each sorted fraction had its genomic DNA isolated and then quantified by UV absorbance on a Nanodrop 2000c. Taken from cysteine to phenylalanine, the CDR3 has 15 residues. CDR3 DNA is the only sequence kept; it has 45 bases, read in frame from the first base. Germline trimming amounts to 4 bases on V and 2 bases on J, with 5 as the count of junction bases outside the gene matches. CDR1 SGHDN and CDR2 FVKESK are derived from the germline V gene.

Details on this clone: The antigen it recognizes is unknown. It has no much larger one-base neighbor in the sample; base qualities were not kept.

The specimen sequenced was naive CD4+ T cells sorted from blood. The cell subset or site tag for this specimen amounts to: CD45RA+ positively selected. This sequence originates from a man aged 25 to 40 in good health. Recombination joined TRBV14 with TRBJ2-1; 7 of the junction bases match TRBD1. Here the CDR3 is given as CASSRQTGTYNEQFF. The nucleotide sequence is TGTGCCAGCAGCCGACAGACAGGGACCTACAATGAGCAGTTCTTC.